The present T cell receptor (beta chain) was sequenced within a study of technical replicates of blood from a few donors. TCRdb keeps only in-frame clones here, not all; method: immunoSEQ multiplex PCR. Of 70,000 to 80,000 clones in the sample, over 80% are singletons; the top ten hold 0.42%. This clone was detected only once. V lost 6 bases, J lost 5 bases, and 8 bases stayed unmatched. The CDR3 has 16 residues. CDR1 is PRHDT, CDR2 FYEKMQ, per germline (reference sequence). This clonotype originated in a human donor in good health. Sequenced: T cells isolated from PBMCs. This chain uses TRBV13 with TRBJ2-2; 11 positions match TRBD2. The DNA for the CDR3 is TGTGCCAGCAGTCATCCCGGGACTAGCGGAACCGGGGAGCTGTTTTTT. Protein product: CASSHPGTSGTGELFF.